This T cell receptor beta chain was recorded in a study of OX40 agonist ivuxolimab in advanced cancers. This CDR3 has 17 residues. Trimming at V came to 4 bases and at J to 7 bases, leaving 16 bases not matched to a gene. Per germline, CDR1 LNHNV and CDR2 YYDKDF (reference sequence). Overall study results and limits: Expanded clones were, on average, more numerous among CD8+ T cells than CD4+. In the 0.1 to 3.0 mg/kg range, CD4+ and CD8+ blood T cells had expanded clonally by week 6.

As regards this clone: Its target is not known.

Clones were sequenced by immunoSEQ multiplex PCR, and TCRdb holds only the in-frame ones, with some missing. The sample includes more than 70,000 clones, 80% to 90% of them seen just once. The J gene is TRBJ2-1, the V gene TRBV15; 7 positions agree with TRBD2. The TCR comes from an adult with an advanced solid tumor such as melanoma, head and neck, liver or kidney cancer. Sequencing used CD4+ or CD8+ T cells sorted from blood, obtained in a trial of the OX40 agonist ivuxolimab. As DNA, the CDR3 is TGTGCCACCAGCAACCCACTAGCGCCCTTTCGGGGAAATGAGCAGTTCTTC. Its translation is CATSNPLAPFRGNEQFF.